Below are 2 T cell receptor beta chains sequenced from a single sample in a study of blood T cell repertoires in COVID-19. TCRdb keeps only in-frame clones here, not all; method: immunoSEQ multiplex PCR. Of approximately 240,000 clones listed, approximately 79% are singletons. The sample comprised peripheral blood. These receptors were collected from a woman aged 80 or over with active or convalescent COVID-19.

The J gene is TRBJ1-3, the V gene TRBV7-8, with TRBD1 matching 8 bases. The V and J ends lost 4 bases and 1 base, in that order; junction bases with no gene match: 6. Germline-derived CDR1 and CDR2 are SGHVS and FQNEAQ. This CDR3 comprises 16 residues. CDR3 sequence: CASSSGQAASGNTIYF. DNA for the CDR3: TGTGCCAGCAGCTCGGGACAGGCGGCTTCTGGAAACACCATATATTTT.

The CDR3 DNA sequence: TGTGCCAGCTCACCTCTATCAGGGAGGGGGACTGAAGCTTTCTTT. It is translated as CASSPLSGRGTEAFF. The chain links TRBV18 to TRBJ1-1; D might be TRBD1 (6 bases). The CDR3 is 15 residues long. Trimming left V 3 bases short and J 5 bases short, with 16 bases between. Germline V CDR1 and CDR2: KGHSH, LQKENI. The whole variable domain, remainder taken from reference TRBV18 and TRBJ1-1, is NAGVMQNPRHLVRRRGQEARLRCSPMKGHSHVYWYRQLPEEGLKFMVYLQKENIIDESGMPKERFSAEFPKEGPSILRIQQVVRGDSAAYFCASSPLSGRGTEAFFGQGTRLTVV.